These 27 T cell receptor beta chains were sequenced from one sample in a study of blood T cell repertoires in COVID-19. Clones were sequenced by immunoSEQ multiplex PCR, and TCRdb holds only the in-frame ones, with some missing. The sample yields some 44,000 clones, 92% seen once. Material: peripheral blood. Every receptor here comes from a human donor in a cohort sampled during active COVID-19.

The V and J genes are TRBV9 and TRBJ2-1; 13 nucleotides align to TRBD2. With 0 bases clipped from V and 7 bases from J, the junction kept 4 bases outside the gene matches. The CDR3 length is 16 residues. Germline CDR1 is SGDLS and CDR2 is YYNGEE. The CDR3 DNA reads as TGTGCCAGCAGCGTAGTGACTAGCGGGAGGTGGAATGAGCAGTTCTTC. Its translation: CASSVVTSGRWNEQFF.

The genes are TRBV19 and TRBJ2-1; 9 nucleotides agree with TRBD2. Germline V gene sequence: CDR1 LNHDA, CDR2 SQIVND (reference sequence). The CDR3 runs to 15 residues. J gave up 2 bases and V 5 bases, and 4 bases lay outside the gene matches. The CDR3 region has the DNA TGTGCCAGTAGTGGGACTAGCTCACCCTACAATGAGCAGTTCTTC. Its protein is CASSGTSSPYNEQFF.

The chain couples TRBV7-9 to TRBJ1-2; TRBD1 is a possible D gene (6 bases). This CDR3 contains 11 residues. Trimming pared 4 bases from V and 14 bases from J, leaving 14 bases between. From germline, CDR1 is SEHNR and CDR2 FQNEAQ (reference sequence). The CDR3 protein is CASSSGHHLTF. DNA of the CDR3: TGTGCCAGCAGCTCGGGACACCATTTGACCTTC.

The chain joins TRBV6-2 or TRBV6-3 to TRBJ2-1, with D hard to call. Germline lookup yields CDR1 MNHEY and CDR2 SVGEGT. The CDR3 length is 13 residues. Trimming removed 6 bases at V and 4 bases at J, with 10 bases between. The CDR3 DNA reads TGTGCCAGCAGCCCCATGAGGTACAATGAGCAGTTCTTC. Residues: CASSPMRYNEQFF.

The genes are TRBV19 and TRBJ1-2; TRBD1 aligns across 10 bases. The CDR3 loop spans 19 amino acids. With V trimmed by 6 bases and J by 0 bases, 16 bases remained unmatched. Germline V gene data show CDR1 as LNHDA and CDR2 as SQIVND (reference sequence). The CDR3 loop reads CASRPLDRGPSHPNYGYTF. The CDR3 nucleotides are TGTGCCAGTAGACCTCTCGACAGGGGGCCCTCTCATCCTAACTATGGCTACACCTTC.

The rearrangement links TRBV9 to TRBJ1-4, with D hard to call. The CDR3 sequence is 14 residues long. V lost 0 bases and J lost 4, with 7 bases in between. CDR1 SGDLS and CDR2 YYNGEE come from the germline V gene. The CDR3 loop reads CASSVGQDNEKLFF. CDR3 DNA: TGTGCCAGCAGCGTAGGGCAGGATAATGAAAAACTGTTTTTT.

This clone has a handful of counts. Here the CDR3 reads CASSLRYTEAFF. The DNA for the CDR3 is TGTGCCAGCAGCTTGAGGTACACTGAAGCTTTCTTT. J is TRBJ1-1 and V is TRBV7-9, with D hard to call. The V gene's germline CDR1 is SEHNR and CDR2 FQNEAQ (reference sequence). The V gene lost 3 bases and the J gene lost 3 bases, with 5 bases spanning the gap. This CDR3 has 12 amino acids.

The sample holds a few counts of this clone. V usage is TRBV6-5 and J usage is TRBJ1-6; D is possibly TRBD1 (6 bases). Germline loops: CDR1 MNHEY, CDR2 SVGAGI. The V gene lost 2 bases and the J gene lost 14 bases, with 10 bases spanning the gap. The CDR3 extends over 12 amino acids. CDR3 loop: CASSYVRGSLHF. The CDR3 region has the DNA TGTGCCAGCAGTTACGTGAGGGGGTCCCTCCACTTT.

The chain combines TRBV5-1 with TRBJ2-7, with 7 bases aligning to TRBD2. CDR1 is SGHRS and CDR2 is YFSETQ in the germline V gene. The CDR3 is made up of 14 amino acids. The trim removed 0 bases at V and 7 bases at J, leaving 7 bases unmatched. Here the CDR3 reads CASSLVSREQEQYF. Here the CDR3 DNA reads TGCGCCAGCAGCTTGGTATCGCGGGAGCAAGAGCAGTACTTC.

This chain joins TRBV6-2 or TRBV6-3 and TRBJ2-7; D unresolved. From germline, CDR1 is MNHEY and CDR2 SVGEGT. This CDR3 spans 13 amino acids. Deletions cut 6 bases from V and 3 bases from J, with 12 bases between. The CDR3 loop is CASSLSVRYEQYF. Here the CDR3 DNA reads TGTGCCAGCAGCCTCTCCGTCCGCTACGAGCAGTACTTC.

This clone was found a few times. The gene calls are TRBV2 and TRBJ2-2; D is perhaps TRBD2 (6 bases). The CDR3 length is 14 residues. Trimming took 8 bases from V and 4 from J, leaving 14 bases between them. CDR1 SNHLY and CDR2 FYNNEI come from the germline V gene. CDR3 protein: CASSGVGSTGELFF. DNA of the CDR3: TGTGCCAGCTCGGGAGTGGGGTCCACCGGGGAGCTGTTTTTT.

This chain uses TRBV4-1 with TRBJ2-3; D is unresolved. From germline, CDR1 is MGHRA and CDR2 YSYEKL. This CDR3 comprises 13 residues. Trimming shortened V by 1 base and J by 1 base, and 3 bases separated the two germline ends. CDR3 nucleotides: TGCGCCAGCAGCCAAGCCGGCACAGATACGCAGTATTTT. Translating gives CASSQAGTDTQYF.

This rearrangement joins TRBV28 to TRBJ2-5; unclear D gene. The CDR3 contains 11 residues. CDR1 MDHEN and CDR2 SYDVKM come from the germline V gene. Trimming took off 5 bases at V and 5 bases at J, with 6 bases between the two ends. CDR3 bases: TGTGCCAGCAGTCTAGGTGAGACCCAGTACTTC. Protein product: CASSLGETQYF.

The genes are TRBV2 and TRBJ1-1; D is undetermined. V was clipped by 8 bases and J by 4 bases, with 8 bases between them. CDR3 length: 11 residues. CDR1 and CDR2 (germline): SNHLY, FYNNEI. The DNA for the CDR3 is TGTGCCAGCTTCGAGGGCACTGAAGCTTTCTTT. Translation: CASFEGTEAFF.

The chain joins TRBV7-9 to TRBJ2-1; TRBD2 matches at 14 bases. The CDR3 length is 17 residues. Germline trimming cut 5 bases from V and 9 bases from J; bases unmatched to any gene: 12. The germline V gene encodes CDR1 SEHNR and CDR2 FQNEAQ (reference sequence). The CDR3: CASSRAMTSGGAGEQFF. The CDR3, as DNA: TGTGCCAGCAGCCGCGCTATGACTAGCGGGGGGGCCGGTGAGCAGTTCTTC.

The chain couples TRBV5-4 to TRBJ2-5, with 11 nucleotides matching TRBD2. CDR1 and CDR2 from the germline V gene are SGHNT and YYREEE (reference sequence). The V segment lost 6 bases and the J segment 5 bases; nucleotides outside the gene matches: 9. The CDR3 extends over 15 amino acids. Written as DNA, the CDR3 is TGTGCCAGCAACCTCAGGACTAGCGGGCAGGAGACCCAGTACTTC. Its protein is CASNLRTSGQETQYF.

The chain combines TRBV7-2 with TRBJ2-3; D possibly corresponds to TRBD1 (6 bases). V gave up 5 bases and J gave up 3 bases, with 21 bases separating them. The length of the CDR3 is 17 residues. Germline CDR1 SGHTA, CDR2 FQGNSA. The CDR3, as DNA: TGTGCCAGCAGCCCCCGGCTGGGGGCGGGTTGGACAGATACGCAGTATTTT. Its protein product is CASSPRLGAGWTDTQYF.

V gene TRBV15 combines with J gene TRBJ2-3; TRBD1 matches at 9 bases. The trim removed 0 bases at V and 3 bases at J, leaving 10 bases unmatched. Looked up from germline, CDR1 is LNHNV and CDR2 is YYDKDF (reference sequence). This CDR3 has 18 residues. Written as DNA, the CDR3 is TGTGCCACCAGCAGAGATCCTCCGGACAGGGGTGAAACAGATACGCAGTATTTT. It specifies CATSRDPPDRGETDTQYF.

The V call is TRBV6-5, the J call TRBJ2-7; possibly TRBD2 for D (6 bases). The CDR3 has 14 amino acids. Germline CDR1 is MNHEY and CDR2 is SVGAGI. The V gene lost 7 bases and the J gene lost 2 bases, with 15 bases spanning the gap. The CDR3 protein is CASTSGPAAYEQYF. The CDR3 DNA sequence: TGTGCCAGCACCAGCGGGCCCGCCGCCTACGAGCAGTACTTC.

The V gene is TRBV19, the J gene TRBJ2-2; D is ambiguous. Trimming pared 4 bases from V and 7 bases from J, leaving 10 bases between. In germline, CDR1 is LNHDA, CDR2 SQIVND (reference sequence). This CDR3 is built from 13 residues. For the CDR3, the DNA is TGTGCCAGTAGTAGCCGCACGGGCGGGGAGCTGTTTTTT. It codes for CASSSRTGGELFF.

CDR3 residues: CASSPDSGQGAEGYTF. The CDR3 DNA follows: TGTGCCAGCAGCCCTGACTCGGGGCAGGGGGCTGAAGGCTACACCTTC. The chain employs TRBV14 and TRBJ1-2; 8 bases fit TRBD1. J lost 8 bases, V lost 4 bases, and 15 bases had no gene match. Germline loops: CDR1 SGHDN, CDR2 FVKESK. The CDR3 has 16 amino acids.

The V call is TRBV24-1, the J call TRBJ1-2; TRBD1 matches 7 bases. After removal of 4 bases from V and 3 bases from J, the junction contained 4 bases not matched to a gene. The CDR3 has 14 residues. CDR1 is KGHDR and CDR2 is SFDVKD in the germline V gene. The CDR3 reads CATSEPGTDYGYTF. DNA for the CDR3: TGTGCCACCAGTGAGCCTGGGACAGACTATGGCTACACCTTC.

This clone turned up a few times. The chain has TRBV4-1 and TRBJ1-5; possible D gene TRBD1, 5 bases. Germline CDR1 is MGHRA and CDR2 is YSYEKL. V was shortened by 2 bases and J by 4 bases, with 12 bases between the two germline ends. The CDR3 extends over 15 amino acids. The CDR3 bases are TGCGCCAGCAGCCAACAAGACGGGGGGAATCAGCCCCAGCATTTT. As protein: CASSQQDGGNQPQHF.

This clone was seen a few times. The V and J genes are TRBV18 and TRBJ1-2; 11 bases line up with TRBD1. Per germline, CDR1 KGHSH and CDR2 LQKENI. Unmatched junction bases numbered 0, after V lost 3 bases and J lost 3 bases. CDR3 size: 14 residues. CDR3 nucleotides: TGTGCCAGCTCACCGGGACAGGGGGACTATGGCTACACCTTC. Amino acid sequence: CASSPGQGDYGYTF.

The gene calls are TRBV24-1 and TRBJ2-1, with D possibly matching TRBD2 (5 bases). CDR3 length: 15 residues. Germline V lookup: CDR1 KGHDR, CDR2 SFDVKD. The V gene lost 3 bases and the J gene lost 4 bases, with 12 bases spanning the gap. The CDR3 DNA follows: TGTGCCACCAGTGATCTCAGGACTTCGTACAATGAGCAGTTCTTC. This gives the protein CATSDLRTSYNEQFF.

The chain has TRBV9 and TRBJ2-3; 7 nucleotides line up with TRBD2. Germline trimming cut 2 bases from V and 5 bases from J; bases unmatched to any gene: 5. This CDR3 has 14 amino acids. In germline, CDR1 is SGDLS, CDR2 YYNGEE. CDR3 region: CASSVGGGRDTQYF. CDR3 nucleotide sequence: TGTGCCAGCAGCGTTGGGGGAGGGCGAGATACGCAGTATTTT.

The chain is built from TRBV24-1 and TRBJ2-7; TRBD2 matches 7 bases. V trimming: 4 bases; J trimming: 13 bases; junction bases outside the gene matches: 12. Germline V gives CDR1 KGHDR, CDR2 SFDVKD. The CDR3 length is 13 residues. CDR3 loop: CATSDPGTIRFYF. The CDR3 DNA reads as TGTGCCACCAGTGACCCCGGGACTATACGATTTTACTTC.